The 19 T cell receptor beta chains below all came from one sample that was sequenced in a study of STAT5B mutations in CD4+ large granular lymphocyte leukemia. This table comes from immunoSEQ multiplex PCR, and its TCRdb copy is limited to in-frame clones, with some not included. The data hold 30,000 or so clones, with around 85% observed a single time. Sequenced material: CD4+ T cells from blood buffy coats. The source of these receptors is a human donor in good health.

The chain is built from TRBV14 and TRBJ1-5; D is unclear. The CDR3 totals 15 residues. The V gene lost 4 bases and the J gene lost 4 bases, with 14 bases spanning the gap. Germline V gene lookup returns CDR1 SGHDN and CDR2 FVKESK. CDR3: CASSPGVVRNQPQHF. The CDR3 DNA is TGTGCCAGCAGCCCCGGTGTGGTCCGTAATCAGCCCCAGCATTTT. Full variable domain (rest looked up from reference TRBV14 and TRBJ1-5): EAGVTQFPSHSVIEKGQTVTLRCDPISGHDNLYWYRRVMGKEIKFLLHFVKESKQDESGMPNNRFLAERTGGTYSTLKVQPAELEDSGVYFCASSPGVVRNQPQHFGDGTRLSIL.

This clone showed up just once. The V and J genes are TRBV9 and TRBJ1-1; D gene uncertain. V was shortened by 0 bases and J by 1 base, with 7 bases between the two germline ends. The CDR3 extends over 14 amino acids. Germline V gene sequence: CDR1 SGDLS, CDR2 YYNGEE. The CDR3 spells CASSVASENTEAFF. The CDR3, as DNA: TGTGCCAGCAGCGTAGCTAGTGAGAACACTGAAGCTTTCTTT. The whole variable domain, remainder taken from reference TRBV9 and TRBJ1-1, is DSGVTQTPKHLITATGQRVTLRCSPRSGDLSVYWYQQSLDQGLQFLIQYYNGEERAKGNILERFSAQQFPDLHSELNLSSLELGDSALYFCASSVASENTEAFFGQGTRLTVV.

The chain links TRBV7-8 to TRBJ1-1; TRBD1 might be the D (5 bases). CDR1 SGHVS and CDR2 FQNEAQ come from the germline V gene. Trimming stripped 7 bases from V and 1 base from J, with 13 bases between. This CDR3 has 14 amino acids. The CDR3 DNA reads as TGTGCCAGCACCCGAGCCGGGGGGAACACTGAAGCTTTCTTT. It is translated as CASTRAGGNTEAFF.

This sequence joins TRBV28 and TRBJ1-6, with D uncertain. Trimming pared 2 bases from V and 7 bases from J, leaving 9 bases between. The CDR3 sequence is 14 residues long. Germline V gene sequence: CDR1 MDHEN, CDR2 SYDVKM. The CDR3 spells CASSLEGGNSPLHF. In DNA, the CDR3 is TGTGCCAGCAGTTTAGAGGGAGGGAATTCACCCCTCCACTTT.

The genes are TRBV19 and TRBJ1-6, with D tentatively TRBD1 (6 bases). This CDR3 is built from 14 residues. Trimming stripped 1 base from V and 7 bases from J, with 8 bases between. Germline V gene data show CDR1 as LNHDA and CDR2 as SQIVND (reference sequence). The DNA of the CDR3 is TGTGCCAGTAGTATAGGGGGGCAGAATTCACCCCTCCACTTT. It is translated as CASSIGGQNSPLHF.

The CDR3 DNA follows: TGTGCCAGCAGCCAATATGGCTACACCTTC. Translated: CASSQYGYTF. The chain combines TRBV28 with TRBJ1-2; D call uncertain. The CDR3 has 10 amino acids. Germline V CDR1 and CDR2: MDHEN, SYDVKM. V was pared by 6 bases and J by 5 bases, with 4 bases between.

V gene TRBV18 combines with J gene TRBJ2-2, with D perhaps matching TRBD1 (6 bases). Trimming left V 2 bases short and J 0 bases short, with 7 bases between. CDR1 is KGHSH, CDR2 LQKENI, per germline. CDR3 length: 15 amino acids. As DNA, the CDR3 is TGTGCCAGCTCACCAGACAGGACGAACACCGGGGAGCTGTTTTTT. Translated: CASSPDRTNTGELFF.

The table lists this clone with a count of one. This CDR3 reads CASSIGGRGEETQYF. The CDR3 DNA reads TGTGCCAGTAGTATTGGCGGCAGGGGCGAAGAGACCCAGTACTTC. The rearrangement uses TRBV19 and TRBJ2-5, with D perhaps matching TRBD1 (6 bases). The V gene's germline CDR1 is LNHDA and CDR2 SQIVND (reference sequence). CDR3 length: 15 residues. Trimming stripped 3 bases from V and 3 bases from J, with 14 bases between.

V gene TRBV11-2 combines with J gene TRBJ2-5; D is perhaps TRBD1 or TRBD2 (5 bases each). The V end was cut by 1 base, the J end by 5 bases, with 14 bases between. The CDR3 sequence is 15 residues long. CDR1 and CDR2 (germline): SGHAT, FQNNGV. The CDR3 loop is CASSLGQRGGETQYF. The CDR3 DNA is TGTGCCAGCAGCTTAGGCCAGAGGGGCGGGGAGACCCAGTACTTC.

Relative to its sample, this clone is medium-sized. V is TRBV2 and J is TRBJ1-6, with TRBD1 matching 9 bases. Unmatched junction bases numbered 4, after V lost 4 bases and J lost 6 bases. Germline V CDR1 and CDR2: SNHLY, FYNNEI. The length of the CDR3 is 15 residues. This chain's CDR3 is CASSVPGQGNSPLHF. The CDR3 nucleotides are TGTGCCAGCAGTGTACCGGGACAGGGTAATTCACCCCTCCACTTT.

This chain links TRBV27 with TRBJ2-7; 8 bases map to TRBD1. The CDR3 length is 15 residues. Germline trimming cut 5 bases from V and 3 bases from J; bases unmatched to any gene: 9. Germline V gene data show CDR1 as MNHEY and CDR2 as SMNVEV (reference sequence). The CDR3 region has the DNA TGTGCCAGCAGTCACAAGACGGGACAGGTCTACGAGCAGTACTTC. It codes for CASSHKTGQVYEQYF.

This clone was detected only once. V gene TRBV6-5 combines with J gene TRBJ2-7; TRBD1 matches at 7 bases. The germline CDR1 and CDR2 sequences are MNHEY and SVGAGI. The CDR3 is 14 residues long. J gave up 1 base and V 5 bases, and 5 bases lay outside the gene matches. CDR3 in amino acids: CASSQQGKSYEQYF. CDR3 nucleotides: TGTGCCAGCAGTCAACAGGGGAAATCCTACGAGCAGTACTTC.

The chain has TRBV11-3 and TRBJ1-2; TRBD1 is a possible D gene (5 bases). The CDR3 has 14 amino acids. Trimming stripped 5 bases from V and 7 bases from J, with 17 bases between. Germline CDR1 SGHNT, CDR2 YENEEA. CDR3 DNA sequence: TGTGCCAGCAGCCGAGGGGCCTCAGGTAGTGGCTACACCTTC. Translation gives CASSRGASGSGYTF.

This clone was observed once. V and J are TRBV18 and TRBJ1-2; D is ambiguous. Trimming removed 6 bases at V and 2 bases at J, with 10 bases between. This CDR3 comprises 13 residues. Looked up from germline, CDR1 is KGHSH and CDR2 is LQKENI. DNA for the CDR3: TGTGCCAGCTCCGAGGGCACCAACTATGGCTACACCTTC. Protein: CASSEGTNYGYTF.

This sequence joins TRBV11-3 and TRBJ1-3; D might be TRBD1 (5 bases). The V gene lost 3 bases and the J gene lost 3 bases, with 9 bases spanning the gap. The CDR3 is made up of 14 amino acids. CDR1 SGHNT and CDR2 YENEEA come from the germline V gene. The CDR3 reads CASSFRGNGNTIYF. For the CDR3, the DNA is TGTGCCAGCAGCTTCCGGGGCAATGGAAACACCATATATTTT.

The table lists this clone with a few counts. CDR3 region: CASSLGAQVGGIQYF. The CDR3 coding sequence is TGCGCCAGCAGCTTGGGGGCACAGGTCGGGGGCATTCAGTACTTC. The V gene is TRBV5-1, the J gene TRBJ2-4; tentative D call: TRBD2 (6 bases). The CDR3 spans 15 residues. Germline V gene lookup returns CDR1 SGHRS and CDR2 YFSETQ. The V gene lost 0 bases and the J gene lost 9 bases, with 16 bases spanning the gap.

The chain is built from TRBV7-2 and TRBJ2-1; 10 nucleotides line up with TRBD2. Germline assignment: CDR1 SGHTA and CDR2 FQGNSA. The CDR3 has 14 residues. V trimming: 4 bases; J trimming: 6 bases; junction bases outside the gene matches: 3. CDR3 region: CASSSRLAGNEQFF. The CDR3 bases are TGTGCCAGCAGCTCCCGACTAGCGGGCAATGAGCAGTTCTTC.

This clone showed up just once. J is TRBJ2-3 and V is TRBV28; TRBD2 is a possible D gene (6 bases). The CDR3 is 12 amino acids. Trimming removed 5 bases from V and 7 bases from J, with 10 bases in between. Germline lookup yields CDR1 MDHEN and CDR2 SYDVKM. CDR3 sequence reads: CASSLATNTQYF. As DNA, the CDR3 is TGTGCCAGCAGTCTAGCGACAAATACGCAGTATTTT.

V gene TRBV5-1 combines with J gene TRBJ2-6; D not certain. CDR3 size: 14 residues. In germline, CDR1 is SGHRS, CDR2 YFSETQ. V lost 7 bases and J 2 bases, leaving 10 bases between the germline ends. The CDR3 is CASAQAAGANVLTF. CDR3 DNA sequence: TGCGCCAGCGCCCAGGCAGCTGGGGCCAACGTCCTGACTTTC.